Each of the 14 T cell receptor beta chains below was sequenced from the same sample in a study of blood T cells in healthy people across ages. PCR was performed a second time for about 6 to 12 cycles using a sample-barcoded 5' primer and a J-beta primer mix. TCRdb ran MiXCR on the 5' RACE reads and lists one entry per CDR3 protein. Of fewer than 800,000 distinct CDR3 sequences in the sample, 32% were seen once. The sample taken for sequencing was blood. Every receptor here comes from a woman of 80 years or more in good health.

This clonotype occurred many times. V is TRBV7-2 and J is TRBJ2-1; D is unresolved. Germline loops: CDR1 SGHTA, CDR2 FQGNSA. V lost 1 base and J 6 bases, leaving 7 bases between the germline ends. The CDR3 covers 13 residues. The CDR3 sequence is CASSLGHGNEQFF. CDR3 in DNA: TGTGCCAGCAGCTTAGGTCACGGCAATGAGCAGTTCTTC.

This clonotype was recorded at least ten times. This chain joins TRBV6-2 or TRBV6-3 and TRBJ2-7; D is ambiguous. The CDR3 spans 12 residues. Germline CDR1 reads MNHEY; CDR2 reads SVGEGT. The V end lost 6 bases, the J end lost 0 bases, and 6 bases lay between the germline ends. CDR3 DNA sequence: TGTGCCAGCAGCTTCCTCTCCTACGAGCAGTACTTC. Residues: CASSFLSYEQYF.

This clonotype was seen ten or more times. This chain connects TRBV15 to TRBJ2-1; 7 nucleotides align to TRBD2. Germline loops: CDR1 LNHNV, CDR2 YYDKDF (reference sequence). V lost 0 bases, J lost 6 bases, and 2 bases stayed unmatched. The CDR3 is 14 residues long. This CDR3 reads CATSRELAPNEQFF. The CDR3 region has the DNA TGTGCCACCAGCAGAGAACTAGCGCCCAATGAGCAGTTCTTC.

The chain links TRBV7-2 to TRBJ2-7; 9 bases map to TRBD1. This CDR3 is built from 16 residues. The J segment lost 3 bases and the V segment lost 6 bases, leaving 12 bases of the junction unmatched. CDR1 SGHTA and CDR2 FQGNSA come from the germline V gene. The CDR3 is CASRPQPGQGFYEQYF. CDR3 DNA sequence: TGTGCCAGCAGACCTCAACCGGGACAGGGTTTCTACGAGCAGTACTTC.

The CDR3 DNA sequence: TGCAGTGCTAGGGATCGACAACATACGCAGTATTTT. Translating gives CSARDRQHTQYF. This chain uses TRBV20-1 with TRBJ2-3; D gene uncertain. This CDR3 has 12 residues. V dropped 3 bases and J dropped 7 bases, with 11 bases sitting between them. Germline CDR1 DFQATT, CDR2 SNEGSKA (reference sequence).

The V and J genes are TRBV7-9 and TRBJ2-1; tentatively, D is TRBD2 (5 bases). The CDR3 consists of 16 residues. The ends were cut back, 4 bases at V and 8 bases at J, with 21 bases in the middle. The germline V gene encodes CDR1 SEHNR and CDR2 FQNEAQ (reference sequence). The CDR3 coding sequence is TGTGCCAGCAGCTCTATCATCCCGGGTCGAGGGCATGAGCAGTTCTTC. This translates into CASSSIIPGRGHEQFF.

V and J are TRBV28 and TRBJ1-2; the D gene is possibly TRBD1 (6 bases). Trimming shortened V by 8 bases and J by 1 base, and 14 bases separated the two germline ends. The CDR3 length is 14 residues. Germline loops: CDR1 MDHEN, CDR2 SYDVKM. CDR3 sequence reads: CASGSQGDNYGYTF. The CDR3 nucleotides are TGTGCCAGCGGATCACAGGGAGATAACTATGGCTACACCTTC.

This clonotype was seen ten or more times. V is TRBV12-3 or TRBV12-4 and J is TRBJ2-3; 11 positions agree with TRBD2. This CDR3 is 15 amino acids long. V lost 5 bases to trimming and J lost 4 bases; unmatched junction nucleotides: 5. The CDR3: CASSPTSGVADTQYF. The DNA for the CDR3 is TGTGCCAGCAGTCCGACTAGCGGGGTGGCAGATACGCAGTATTTT.

This clonotype was recorded at least ten times. The J gene is TRBJ2-6, the V gene TRBV3-1; unclear D gene. The CDR3 runs to 16 residues. Germline V gene lookup returns CDR1 LGHDT and CDR2 YNNKEL (reference sequence). Between the trimmed V and J ends, which lost 1 base and 0 bases, there was a span of 7 bases. The CDR3: CASSQGISSGANVLTF. The CDR3 DNA sequence: TGTGCCAGCAGCCAAGGGATTTCCTCTGGGGCCAACGTCCTGACTTTC. Combining the CDR3 with reference TRBV3-1 and TRBJ2-6 gives the whole variable domain DTAVSQTPKYLVTQMGNDKSIKCEQNLGHDTMYWYKQDSKKFLKIMFSYNNKELIINETVPNRFSPKSPDKAHLNLHINSLELGDSAVYFCASSQGISSGANVLTFGAGSRLTVL.

There are many counts of this clonotype. The chain joins TRBV30 to TRBJ2-7, with D tentatively TRBD2 (6 bases). The CDR3 extends over 16 amino acids. V was clipped by 2 bases and J by 6 bases, with 23 bases between them. The germline CDR1 and CDR2 sequences are GTSNPN and SVGIG (reference sequence). The CDR3 DNA follows: TGTGCCTGGAGTTACAGGCCCCGGCAGATCGGGAGCGAGCAGTACTTC. It translates to CAWSYRPRQIGSEQYF.

The chain recombines TRBV12-3 or TRBV12-4 with TRBJ2-7; D unclear. Trimming removed 8 bases at V and 7 bases at J, with 18 bases between. The CDR3 is 13 residues long. CDR3 loop: CASSMGGSREQYF. The DNA of the CDR3 is TGTGCCAGCTCGATGGGCGGCAGCCGGGAGCAGTACTTC.

This clonotype is a singleton in its sample. This chain uses TRBV20-1 with TRBJ1-6; D is possibly TRBD1 (6 bases). Per germline, CDR1 DFQATT and CDR2 SNEGSKA (reference sequence). The CDR3 spans 14 residues. The V gene lost 4 bases and the J gene lost 7 bases, with 14 bases spanning the gap. DNA for the CDR3: TGCAGTGCTATCTATACAGGGTGGAATTCACCCCTCCACTTT. This sequence encodes CSAIYTGWNSPLHF.

This clonotype occurred many times. This sequence joins TRBV20-1 and TRBJ2-3; 10 bases are a match to TRBD1. CDR1 DFQATT and CDR2 SNEGSKA come from the germline V gene (reference sequence). The CDR3 spans 17 residues. The ends lost 5 bases at V and 2 bases at J; junction bases unmatched: 13. The CDR3, as DNA: TGCAGTGCTCCGAGGGTTCAGGACAGGGGGACCACAGATACGCAGTATTTT. Translated, it gives CSAPRVQDRGTTDTQYF.

The chain has TRBV4-2 and TRBJ1-1; possibly TRBD1 for D (5 bases). CDR3 length: 14 amino acids. Germline V lookup: CDR1 LGHNA, CDR2 YNFKEQ. With 0 bases removed from V and 6 bases from J, the gap between germline ends came to 11 bases. The CDR3 region is CASSQDPRGPEAFF. The DNA of the CDR3 is TGTGCCAGCAGCCAAGATCCAAGGGGACCTGAAGCTTTCTTT.